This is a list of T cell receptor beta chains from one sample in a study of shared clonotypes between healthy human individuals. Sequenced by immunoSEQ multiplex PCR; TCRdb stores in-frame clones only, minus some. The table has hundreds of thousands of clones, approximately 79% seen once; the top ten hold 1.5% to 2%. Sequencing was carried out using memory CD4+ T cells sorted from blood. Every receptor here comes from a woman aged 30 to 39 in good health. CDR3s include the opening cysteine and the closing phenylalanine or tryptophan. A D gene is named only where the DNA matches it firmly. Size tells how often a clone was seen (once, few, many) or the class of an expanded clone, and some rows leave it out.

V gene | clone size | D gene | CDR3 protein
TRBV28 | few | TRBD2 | CASSFGGTTYNEQFF
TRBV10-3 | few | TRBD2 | CAISESAGVNTGELFF
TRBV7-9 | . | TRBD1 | CASSLNRGAETQYF
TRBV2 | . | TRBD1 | CASKGTAYEQYF
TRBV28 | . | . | CASSLVGMGQYF
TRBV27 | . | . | CASSPKTGVPMNTEAFF
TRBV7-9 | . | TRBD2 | CASSLSGSITGELFF
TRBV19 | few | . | CASSRLAQETQYF
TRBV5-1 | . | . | CASSPQVGHEQFF
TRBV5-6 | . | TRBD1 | CASSLTYRGQGEQFF
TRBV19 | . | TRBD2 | CASTMTSASYEQYF
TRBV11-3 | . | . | CASSLGPTTNEQFF
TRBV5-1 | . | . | CASSAPSDEQFF
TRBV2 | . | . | CASSGQNYGYTF
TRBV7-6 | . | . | CASSLASTITGELFF
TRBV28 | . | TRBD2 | CASSPPSRGVAGGGDTQYF
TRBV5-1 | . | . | CASSLEGIGAGYTF
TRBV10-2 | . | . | CASREGFQETQYF
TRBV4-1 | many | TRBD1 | CASSPGQGDQPQHF
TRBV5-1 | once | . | CASSLARGATNEKLFF
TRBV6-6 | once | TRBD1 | CASSYGPGQQNQPQHF
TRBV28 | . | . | CASSALGSRHPSNTGELFF
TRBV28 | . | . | CASSLHQPQHF
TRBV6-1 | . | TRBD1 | CASSRDRENTEAFF
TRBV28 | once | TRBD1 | CASSAQQGSLTAFF
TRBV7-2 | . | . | CASSLLNSNTEAFF
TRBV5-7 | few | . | CASSPEGLREKLFF
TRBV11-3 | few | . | CASKEGTEAFF
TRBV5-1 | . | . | CASSLGGTADTQYF
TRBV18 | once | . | CASSQANYGYTF
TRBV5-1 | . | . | CASSPLGEVNEKLFF
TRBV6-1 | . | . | CASSEANSLGSHGYTF
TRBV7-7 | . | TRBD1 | CASSFGTGGGYEQYF
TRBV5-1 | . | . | CASSLEAGTAIEQYF
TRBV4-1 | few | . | CASSRGAAPTQETQYF
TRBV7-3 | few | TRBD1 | CASSFGQGEQYF
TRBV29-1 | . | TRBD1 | CSVEGNRGTEAFF
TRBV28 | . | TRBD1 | CASSSPSGQGEETQYF
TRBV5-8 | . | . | CASSFGTQGNYGYTF
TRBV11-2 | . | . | CASNQGQFEQFF
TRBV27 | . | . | CASSFAARVNTEAFF
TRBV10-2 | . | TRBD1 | CASRRPGTGRFTEAFF
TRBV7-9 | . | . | CASSFVGPLRGYTF
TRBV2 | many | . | CASTATRNQPQHF
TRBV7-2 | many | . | CASSLALLSTDTQYF
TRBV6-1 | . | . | CATDISSYSNQPQHF
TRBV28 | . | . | CASTIGGRSTEAFF
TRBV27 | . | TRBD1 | CASSSRDSNTEAFF
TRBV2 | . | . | CASRSVSAGNTEAFF
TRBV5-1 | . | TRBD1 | CASSGGQANTEAFF
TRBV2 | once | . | CASSEVSYRRVAYNEQFF
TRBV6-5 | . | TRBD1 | CASRKQGANTGELFF
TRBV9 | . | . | CASSVGDILYEQYF
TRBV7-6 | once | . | CASSLSGRHNEQFF